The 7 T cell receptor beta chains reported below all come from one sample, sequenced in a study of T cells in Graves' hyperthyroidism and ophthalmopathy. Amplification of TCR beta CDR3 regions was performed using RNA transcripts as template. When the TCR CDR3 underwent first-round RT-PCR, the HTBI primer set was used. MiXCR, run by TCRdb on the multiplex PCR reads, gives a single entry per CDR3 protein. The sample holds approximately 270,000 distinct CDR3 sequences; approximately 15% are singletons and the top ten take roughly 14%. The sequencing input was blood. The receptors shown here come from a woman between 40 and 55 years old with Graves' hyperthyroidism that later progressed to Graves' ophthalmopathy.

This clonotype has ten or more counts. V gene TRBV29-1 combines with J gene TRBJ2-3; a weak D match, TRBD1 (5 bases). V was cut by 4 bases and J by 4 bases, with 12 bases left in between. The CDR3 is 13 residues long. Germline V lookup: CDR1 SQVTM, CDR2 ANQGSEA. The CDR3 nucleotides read TGCAGCGTTGCTGTAGGGGTTCCAGATACGCAGTATTTT. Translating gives CSVAVGVPDTQYF.

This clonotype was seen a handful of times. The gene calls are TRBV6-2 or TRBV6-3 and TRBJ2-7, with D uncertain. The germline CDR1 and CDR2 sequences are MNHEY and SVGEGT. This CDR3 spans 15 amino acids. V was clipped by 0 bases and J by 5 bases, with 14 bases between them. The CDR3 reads CASSYSGSPGDEQYF. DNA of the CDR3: TGTGCCAGCAGTTACTCGGGGTCCCCTGGGGACGAGCAGTACTTC.

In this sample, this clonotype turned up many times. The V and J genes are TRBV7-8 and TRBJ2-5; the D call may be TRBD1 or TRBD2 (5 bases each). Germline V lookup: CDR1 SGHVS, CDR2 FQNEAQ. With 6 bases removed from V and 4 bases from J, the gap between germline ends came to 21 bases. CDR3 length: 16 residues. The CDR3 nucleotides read TGTGCCAGCAGACCCCAGACCGGGACGGTGGGAGAGACCCAGTACTTC. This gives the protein CASRPQTGTVGETQYF.

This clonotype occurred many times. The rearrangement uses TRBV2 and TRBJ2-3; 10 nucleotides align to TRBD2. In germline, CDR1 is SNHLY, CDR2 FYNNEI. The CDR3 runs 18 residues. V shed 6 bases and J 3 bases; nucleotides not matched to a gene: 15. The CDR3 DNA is TGTGCCAGCAGGGGAAAGAGCGGGAGGGTGAGGGGGACAGATACGCAGTATTTT. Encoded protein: CASRGKSGRVRGTDTQYF.

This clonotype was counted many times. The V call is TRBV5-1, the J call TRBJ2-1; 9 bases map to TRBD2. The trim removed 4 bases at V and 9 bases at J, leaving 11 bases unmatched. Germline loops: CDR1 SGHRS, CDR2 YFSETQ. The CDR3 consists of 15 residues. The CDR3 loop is CASSPEAAGGIEQFF. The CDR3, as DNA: TGCGCCAGCAGCCCCGAAGCAGCGGGAGGAATTGAGCAGTTCTTC. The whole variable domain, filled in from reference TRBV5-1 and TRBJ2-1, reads KAGVTQTPRYLIKTRGQQVTLSCSPISGHRSVSWYQQTPGQGLQFLFEYFSETQRNKGNFPGRFSGRQFSNSRSEMNVSTLELGDSALYLCASSPEAAGGIEQFFGPGTRLTVL.

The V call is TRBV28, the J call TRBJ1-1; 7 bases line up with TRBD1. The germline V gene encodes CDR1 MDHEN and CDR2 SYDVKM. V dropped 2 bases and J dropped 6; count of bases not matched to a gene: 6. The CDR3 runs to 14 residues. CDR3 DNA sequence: TGTGCCAGCAGTTTAGTAGAACAGGGGCCTGAAGCTTTCTTT. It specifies CASSLVEQGPEAFF. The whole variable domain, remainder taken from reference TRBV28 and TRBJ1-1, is DVKVTQSSRYLVKRTGEKVFLECVQDMDHENMFWYRQDPGLGLRLIYFSYDVKMKEKGDIPEGYSVSREKKERFSLILESASTNQTSMYLCASSLVEQGPEAFFGQGTRLTVV.

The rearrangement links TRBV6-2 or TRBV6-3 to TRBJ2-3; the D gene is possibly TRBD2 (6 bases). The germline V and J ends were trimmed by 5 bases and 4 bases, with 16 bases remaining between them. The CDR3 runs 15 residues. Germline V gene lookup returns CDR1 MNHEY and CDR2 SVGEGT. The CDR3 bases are TGTGCCAGCAGTGACTGGGCGGAGGGGTCAGATACGCAGTATTTT. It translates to CASSDWAEGSDTQYF.